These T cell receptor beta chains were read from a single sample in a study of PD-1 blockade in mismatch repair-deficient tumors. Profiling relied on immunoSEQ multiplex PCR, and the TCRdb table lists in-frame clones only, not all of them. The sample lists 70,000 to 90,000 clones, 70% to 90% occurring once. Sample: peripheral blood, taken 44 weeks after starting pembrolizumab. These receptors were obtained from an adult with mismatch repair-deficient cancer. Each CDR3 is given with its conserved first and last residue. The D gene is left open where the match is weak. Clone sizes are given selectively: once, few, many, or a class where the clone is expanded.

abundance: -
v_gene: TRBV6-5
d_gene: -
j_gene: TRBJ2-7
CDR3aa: CASTGDYEQYF
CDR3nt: TGTGCCAGCACTGGGGACTACGAGCAGTACTTC

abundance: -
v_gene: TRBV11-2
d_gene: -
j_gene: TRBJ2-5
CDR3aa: CASSSGGETQYF
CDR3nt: TGTGCCAGCAGCTCGGGTGGGGAGACCCAGTACTTC

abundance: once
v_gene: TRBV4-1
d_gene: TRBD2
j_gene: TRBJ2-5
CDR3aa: CASSLLVAGGRETQYF
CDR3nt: TGCGCCAGCAGCCTCCTCGTAGCGGGGGGTAGAGAGACCCAGTACTTC

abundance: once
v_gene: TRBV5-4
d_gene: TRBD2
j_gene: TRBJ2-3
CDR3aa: CASSLGGRSTDTQYF
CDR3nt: TGTGCCAGCAGCTTGGGCGGGAGGAGCACAGATACGCAGTATTTT

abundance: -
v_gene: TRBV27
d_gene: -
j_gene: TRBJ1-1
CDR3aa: CASSFTGITEAFF
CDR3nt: TGTGCCAGCAGTTTCACAGGGATCACTGAAGCTTTCTTT

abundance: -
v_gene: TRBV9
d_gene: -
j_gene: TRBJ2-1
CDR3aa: CASAEGNYNEQFF
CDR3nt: TGTGCCAGCGCGGAGGGAAACTACAATGAGCAGTTCTTC

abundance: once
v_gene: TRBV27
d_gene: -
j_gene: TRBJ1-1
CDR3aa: CASSLNGNTEAFF
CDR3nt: TGTGCCAGCAGTTTAAATGGGAACACTGAAGCTTTCTTT

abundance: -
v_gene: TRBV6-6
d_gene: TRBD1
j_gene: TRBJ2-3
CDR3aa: CASSYRDRSTDTQYF
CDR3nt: TGTGCCAGCAGTTACCGGGACAGGAGCACAGATACGCAGTATTTT

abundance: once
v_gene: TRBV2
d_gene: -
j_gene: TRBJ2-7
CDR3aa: CASTSRVYEQYF
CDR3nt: TGTGCCAGCACCAGCAGGGTCTACGAGCAGTACTTC

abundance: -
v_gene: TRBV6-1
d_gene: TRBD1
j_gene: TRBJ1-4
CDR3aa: CASSDKLQGANEKLFF
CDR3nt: TGTGCCAGCAGTGATAAGTTACAGGGGGCTAATGAAAAACTGTTTTTT

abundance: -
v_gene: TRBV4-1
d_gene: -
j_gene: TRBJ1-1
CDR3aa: CASSQEGWTEAFF
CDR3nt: TGCGCCAGCAGCCAAGAGGGGTGGACAGAAGCTTTCTTT

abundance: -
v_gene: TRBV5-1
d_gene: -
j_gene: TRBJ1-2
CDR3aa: CASSLGQPNYGYTF
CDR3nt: TGCGCCAGCAGCTTGGGCCAGCCTAACTATGGCTACACCTTC

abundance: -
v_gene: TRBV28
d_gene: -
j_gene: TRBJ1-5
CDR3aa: CASSSQILGNQPQHF
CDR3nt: TGTGCCAGCAGTTCCCAGATCCTAGGCAATCAGCCCCAGCATTTT

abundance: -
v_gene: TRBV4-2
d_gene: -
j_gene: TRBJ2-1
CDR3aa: CASSRGSRSSYNEQFF
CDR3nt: TGTGCCAGCAGCCGAGGGTCGCGGAGCTCCTACAATGAGCAGTTCTTC

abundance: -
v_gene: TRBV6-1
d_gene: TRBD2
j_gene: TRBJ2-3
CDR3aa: CASSESRLAGGPADTQYF
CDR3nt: TGTGCCAGCAGTGAGTCCCGACTAGCGGGAGGGCCCGCAGATACGCAGTATTTT

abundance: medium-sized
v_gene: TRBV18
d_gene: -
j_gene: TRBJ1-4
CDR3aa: CASSPREEREKLFF
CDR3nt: TGTGCCAGCTCACCACGCGAAGAGAGGGAAAAACTGTTTTTT

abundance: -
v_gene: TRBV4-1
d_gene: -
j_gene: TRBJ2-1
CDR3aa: CASSQDTRPSDLPYNEQFF
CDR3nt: TGCGCCAGCAGCCAAGATACTCGTCCTAGCGATCTTCCCTACAATGAGCAGTTCTTC

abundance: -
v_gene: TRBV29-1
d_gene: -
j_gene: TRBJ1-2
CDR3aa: CSIRPHSDGYTF
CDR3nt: TGCAGCATCCGACCCCATTCGGATGGCTACACCTTC

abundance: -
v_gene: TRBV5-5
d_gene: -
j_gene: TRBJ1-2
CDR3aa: CASSLYKEGYGYTF
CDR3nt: TGTGCCAGCAGCTTATATAAGGAAGGCTATGGCTACACCTTC

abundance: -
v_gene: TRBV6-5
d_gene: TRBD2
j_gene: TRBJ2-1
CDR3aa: CASSYGGSRDEQFF
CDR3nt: TGTGCCAGCAGTTACGGCGGGAGTAGAGATGAGCAGTTCTTC

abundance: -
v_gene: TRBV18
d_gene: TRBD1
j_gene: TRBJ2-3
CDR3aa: CASSLRTGGSPDTQYF
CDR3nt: TGTGCCAGCTCACTAAGGACAGGGGGCAGCCCAGATACGCAGTATTTT

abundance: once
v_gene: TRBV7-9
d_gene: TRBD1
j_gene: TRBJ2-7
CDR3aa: CASSTPGTGAYEQYF
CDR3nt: TGTGCCAGCAGCACCCCCGGGACAGGGGCCTACGAGCAGTACTTC

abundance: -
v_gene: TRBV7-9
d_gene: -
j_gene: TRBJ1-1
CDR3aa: CASTGKVWGTVTEAFF
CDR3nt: TGTGCCAGCACCGGAAAGGTTTGGGGAACAGTCACTGAAGCTTTCTTT

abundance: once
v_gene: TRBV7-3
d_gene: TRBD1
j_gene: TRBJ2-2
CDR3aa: CASSHRDRESTGELFF
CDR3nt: TGTGCCAGCAGCCACCGGGACAGAGAGAGCACCGGGGAGCTGTTTTTT

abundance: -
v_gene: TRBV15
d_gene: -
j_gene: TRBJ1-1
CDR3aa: CATSRYPGFSANTEAFF
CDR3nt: TGTGCCACCAGCAGATATCCGGGTTTCTCGGCGAACACTGAAGCTTTCTTT

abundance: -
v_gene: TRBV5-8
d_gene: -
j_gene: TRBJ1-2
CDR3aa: CASSLASGYGYTF
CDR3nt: TGTGCCAGCAGCTTGGCCTCGGGTTATGGCTACACCTTC

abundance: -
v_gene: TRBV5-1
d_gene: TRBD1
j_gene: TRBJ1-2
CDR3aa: CASSFWTGYGYTF
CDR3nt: TGCGCCAGCAGCTTCTGGACAGGGTATGGCTACACCTTC

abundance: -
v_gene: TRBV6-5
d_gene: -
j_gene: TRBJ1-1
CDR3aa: CASSYEWGGMNTEAFF
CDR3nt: TGTGCCAGCAGTTACGAGTGGGGTGGAATGAACACTGAAGCTTTCTTT

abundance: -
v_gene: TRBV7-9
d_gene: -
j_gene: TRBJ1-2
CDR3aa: CASRTAGENNYGYTF
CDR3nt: TGTGCCAGCAGGACGGCAGGGGAAAATAACTATGGCTACACCTTC

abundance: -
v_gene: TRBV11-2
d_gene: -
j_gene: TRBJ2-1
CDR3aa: CASSLRGDRSYNEQFF
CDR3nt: TGTGCCAGCAGCTTGAGGGGAGATAGATCCTACAATGAGCAGTTCTTC

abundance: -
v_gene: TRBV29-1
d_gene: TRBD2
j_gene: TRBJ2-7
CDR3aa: CSVEGSGSKGSYEQYF
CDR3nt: TGCAGCGTTGAGGGTAGCGGGAGTAAGGGGTCCTACGAGCAGTACTTC

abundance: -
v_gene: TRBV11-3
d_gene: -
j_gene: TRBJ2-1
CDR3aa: CASSLAGTGDNEQFF
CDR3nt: TGTGCCAGCAGCTTAGCAGGAACTGGGGACAATGAGCAGTTCTTC

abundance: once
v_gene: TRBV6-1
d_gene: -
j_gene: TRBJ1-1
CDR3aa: CASSPGAEAFF
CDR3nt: TGTGCCAGCAGCCCAGGAGCCGAAGCTTTCTTT

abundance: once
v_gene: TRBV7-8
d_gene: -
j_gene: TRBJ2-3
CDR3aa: CASSLDGYGTDTQYF
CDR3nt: TGTGCCAGCAGCTTAGATGGTTACGGCACAGATACGCAGTATTTT

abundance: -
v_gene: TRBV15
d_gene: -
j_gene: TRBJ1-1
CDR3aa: CATSREGNGAFF
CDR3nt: TGTGCCACCAGCAGAGAAGGAAATGGAGCTTTCTTT

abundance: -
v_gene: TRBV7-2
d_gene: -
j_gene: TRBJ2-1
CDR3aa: CASSLYRRSSYNEQFF
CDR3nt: TGTGCCAGCAGCTTATACCGGCGGAGCTCCTACAATGAGCAGTTCTTC

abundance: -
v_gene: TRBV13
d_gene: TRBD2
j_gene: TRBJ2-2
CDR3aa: CASSRFLSGSWVGELFF
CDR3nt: TGTGCCAGCAGCCGGTTTTTGAGCGGGAGCTGGGTCGGGGAGCTGTTTTTT

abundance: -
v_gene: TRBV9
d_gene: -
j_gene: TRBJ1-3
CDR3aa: CASSVATGRGNTIYF
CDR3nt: TGTGCCAGCAGCGTGGCAACAGGGAGAGGAAACACCATATATTTT

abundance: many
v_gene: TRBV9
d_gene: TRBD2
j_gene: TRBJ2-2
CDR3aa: CASSGLAGNTGELFF
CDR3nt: TGTGCCAGCAGCGGATTAGCGGGAAACACCGGGGAGCTGTTTTTT

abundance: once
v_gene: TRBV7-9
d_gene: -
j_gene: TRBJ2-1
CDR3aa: CASSLLNPDNEQFF
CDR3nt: TGTGCCAGCAGCTTATTAAACCCGGACAATGAGCAGTTCTTC

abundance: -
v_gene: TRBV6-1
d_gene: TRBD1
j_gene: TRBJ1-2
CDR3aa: CASGGTVYGYTF
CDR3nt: TGTGCCAGTGGCGGGACAGTCTATGGCTACACCTTC

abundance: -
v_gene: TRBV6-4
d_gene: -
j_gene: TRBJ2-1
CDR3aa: CASSLEERPYGYNEQFF
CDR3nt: TGTGCCAGCAGCCTGGAGGAGCGGCCGTACGGATACAATGAGCAGTTCTTC

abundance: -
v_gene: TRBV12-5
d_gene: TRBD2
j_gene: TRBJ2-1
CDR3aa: CASGWGLGYEQFF
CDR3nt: TGTGCTAGTGGTTGGGGACTAGGATATGAGCAGTTCTTC

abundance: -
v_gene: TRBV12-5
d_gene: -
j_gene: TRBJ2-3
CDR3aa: CASGRGGAADTQYF
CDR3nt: TGTGCTAGTGGGAGGGGTGGGGCCGCAGATACGCAGTATTTT

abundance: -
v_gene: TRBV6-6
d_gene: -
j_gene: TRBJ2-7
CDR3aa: CASSYSGLSYEQYF
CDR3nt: TGTGCCAGCAGTTACTCAGGACTCTCCTACGAGCAGTACTTC

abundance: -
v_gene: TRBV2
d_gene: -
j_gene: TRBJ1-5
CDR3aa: CASALFLDQPQHF
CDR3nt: TGTGCCAGCGCGCTTTTTTTAGATCAGCCCCAGCATTTT

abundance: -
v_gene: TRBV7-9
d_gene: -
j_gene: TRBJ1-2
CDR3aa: CASSDQSADNYGYTF
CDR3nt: TGTGCCAGCAGCGATCAGTCGGCAGATAACTATGGCTACACCTTC

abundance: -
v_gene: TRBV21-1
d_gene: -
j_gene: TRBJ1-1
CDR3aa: CASSKTNRGPNRCNTEAFF
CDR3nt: TGTGCCAGCAGCAAAACGAACAGGGGGCCAAATCGGTGCAACACTGAAGCTTTCTTT

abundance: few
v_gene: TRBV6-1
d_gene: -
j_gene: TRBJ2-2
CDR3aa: CASRDGLMNTGELFF
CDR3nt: TGTGCCAGCAGAGACGGATTGATGAACACCGGGGAGCTGTTTTTT

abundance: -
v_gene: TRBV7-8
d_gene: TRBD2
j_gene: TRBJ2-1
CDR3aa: CASSLGYVGGRRNEQFF
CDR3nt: TGTGCCAGCAGCTTAGGTTACGTAGGCGGGAGAAGGAATGAGCAGTTCTTC

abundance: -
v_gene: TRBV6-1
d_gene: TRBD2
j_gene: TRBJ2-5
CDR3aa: CASSDPRASGSESVETQYF
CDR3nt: TGTGCCAGCAGTGATCCACGGGCTAGCGGGAGCGAATCGGTGGAGACCCAGTACTTC